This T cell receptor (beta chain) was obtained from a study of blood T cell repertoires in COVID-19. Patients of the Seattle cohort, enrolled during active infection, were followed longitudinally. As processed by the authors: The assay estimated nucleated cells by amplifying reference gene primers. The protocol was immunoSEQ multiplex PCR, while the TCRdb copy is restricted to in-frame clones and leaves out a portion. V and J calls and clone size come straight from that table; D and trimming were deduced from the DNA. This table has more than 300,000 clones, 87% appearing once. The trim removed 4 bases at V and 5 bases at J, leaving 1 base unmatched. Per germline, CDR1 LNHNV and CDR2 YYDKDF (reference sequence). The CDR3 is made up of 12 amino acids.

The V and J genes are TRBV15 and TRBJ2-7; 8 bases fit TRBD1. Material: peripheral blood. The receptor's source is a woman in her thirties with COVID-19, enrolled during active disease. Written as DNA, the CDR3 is TGTGCCACCAGCACCAGGGGGCACGAGCAGTACTTC. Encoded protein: CATSTRGHEQYF.